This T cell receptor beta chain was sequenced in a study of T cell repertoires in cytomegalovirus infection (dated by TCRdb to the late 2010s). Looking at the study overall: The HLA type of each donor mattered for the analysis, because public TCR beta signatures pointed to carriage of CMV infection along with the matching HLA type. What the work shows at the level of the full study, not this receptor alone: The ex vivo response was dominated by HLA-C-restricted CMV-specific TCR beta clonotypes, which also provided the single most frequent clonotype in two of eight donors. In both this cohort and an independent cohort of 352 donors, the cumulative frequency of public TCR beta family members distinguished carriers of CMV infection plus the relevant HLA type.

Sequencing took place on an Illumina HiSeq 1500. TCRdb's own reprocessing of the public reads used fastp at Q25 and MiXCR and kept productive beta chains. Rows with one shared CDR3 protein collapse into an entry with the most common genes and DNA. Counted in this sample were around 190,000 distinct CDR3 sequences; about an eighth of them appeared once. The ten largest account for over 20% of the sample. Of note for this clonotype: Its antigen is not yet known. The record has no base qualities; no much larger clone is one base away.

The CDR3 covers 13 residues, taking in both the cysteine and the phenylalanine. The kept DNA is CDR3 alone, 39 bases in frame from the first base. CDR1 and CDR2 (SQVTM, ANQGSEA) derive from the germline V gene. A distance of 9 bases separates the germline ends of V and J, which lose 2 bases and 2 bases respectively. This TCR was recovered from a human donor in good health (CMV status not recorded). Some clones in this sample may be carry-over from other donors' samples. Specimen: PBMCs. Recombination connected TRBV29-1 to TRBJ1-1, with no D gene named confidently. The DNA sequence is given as TGCAGCGTTGAAAGTCACCTTAACACTGAAGCTTTCTTT. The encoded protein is CSVESHLNTEAFF.